This T cell receptor beta chain was profiled in a study of shared clonotypes between healthy human individuals. Only in-frame clones appear in the TCRdb table, and some are missing; sequencing was by immunoSEQ multiplex PCR. The sample yields 450,000 to 500,000 clones, 78% seen once. CDR3 length: 15 residues. V lost 4 bases and J 2 bases, leaving 14 bases between the germline ends. Germline CDR1 SGHTS, CDR2 YDEGEE. The chain has TRBV5-8 and TRBJ2-3; D may be TRBD1 or TRBD2 (5 bases each). The receptor was isolated from a woman aged 40 to 55 in good health. Some clones in this sample may be carry-over from other donors' samples. The source material was PBMCs. The DNA for the CDR3 is TGTGCCAGCAGCCCGGCCGGGACGAACACAGATACGCAGTATTTT. Translating gives CASSPAGTNTDTQYF.